This TCR beta chain originates from a study of human T cells and chemical hapten exposure. V was trimmed by 4 bases and J by 4 bases, leaving 7 bases between them. There are 11 residues in the CDR3. Looked up from germline, CDR1 is DFQATT and CDR2 is SNEGSKA (reference sequence). Someone pulled total RNA out of unfractionated whole blood. In this sample, this clonotype turned up many times. One entry per CDR3 protein, called by TCRdb with MiXCR from the 5' RACE reads. The repertoire includes 130,000 or so distinct CDR3 sequences, roughly 4% of them detected once, and about 1.3% sits in the top ten. The clonotype comes from a female donor in good health. This chain uses TRBV20-1 with TRBJ1-1, with D maybe TRBD1 (5 bases). CDR3 sequence: CSATGSTEAFF. DNA of the CDR3: TGCAGTGCTACAGGGTCCACTGAAGCTTTCTTT.